Each of the 18 T cell receptor beta chains below was sequenced from the same sample in a study of blood T cell repertoires in COVID-19 (TCRdb year 2020). Receptor amplification or capture employed the immunoSEQ multiplex PCR assay. TCRdb stores this immuneACCESS table with in-frame sequences only. Part of the clones is absent; in the studies checked, under half of the shortfall reflects unresolved V genes, and no reason is known for the rest. This sample lists about 63,000 clones; around 80% were detected once. Roughly an eighth of the sample belongs to the ten largest clones. Sequences were obtained from peripheral blood. The origin of the receptors is a human donor in a cohort sampled during active COVID-19.

The chain employs TRBV19 and TRBJ1-1; D remains ambiguous. CDR1 and CDR2 (germline): LNHDA, SQIVND (reference sequence). Trimming removed 3 bases from V and 4 bases from J, with 9 bases in between. CDR3 length: 13 residues. The CDR3 is CASSIKTSTEAFF. CDR3 bases: TGTGCCAGTAGTATTAAGACAAGCACTGAAGCTTTCTTT.

The chain employs TRBV28 and TRBJ2-7; TRBD2 might be the D (6 bases). Looked up from germline, CDR1 is MDHEN and CDR2 is SYDVKM. The CDR3 sequence is 14 residues long. Trimming shortened V by 5 bases and J by 5 bases, and 16 bases separated the two germline ends. The CDR3 DNA reads as TGTGCCAGCAGTCCCTTTGGGGGGAGGAACGAGCAGTACTTC. This sequence encodes CASSPFGGRNEQYF.

This chain joins TRBV6-2 or TRBV6-3 and TRBJ2-5; 9 nucleotides line up with TRBD2. Looked up from germline, CDR1 is MNHEY and CDR2 is SVGEGT. The CDR3 loop spans 13 amino acids. V lost 5 bases, J lost 6 bases, and 4 bases stayed unmatched. In DNA form, the CDR3 reads TGTGCCAGCAGTAGCGGGGGGCCGAAGACCCAGTACTTC. Its protein is CASSSGGPKTQYF.

The chain recombines TRBV9 with TRBJ1-2; tentatively, D is TRBD1 (6 bases). The CDR3 has 13 residues. V was trimmed by 3 bases and J by 5 bases, leaving 11 bases between them. Looked up from germline, CDR1 is SGDLS and CDR2 is YYNGEE. The CDR3 nucleotides are TGTGCCAGCAGCGAGCACCAGGGGTATGGCTACACCTTC. It encodes CASSEHQGYGYTF.

The chain carries TRBV7-6 and TRBJ1-5; a weak D match, TRBD1 (6 bases). V was trimmed by 5 bases and J by 9 bases, leaving 14 bases between them. The V gene's germline CDR1 is SGHVS and CDR2 FNYEAQ. This CDR3 has 13 amino acids. CDR3 nucleotide sequence: TGTGCCAGCAGCCCAGTGGCGGGGGCGCCCCAGCATTTT. It encodes CASSPVAGAPQHF.

The chain combines TRBV28 with TRBJ2-4; 9 bases are a match to TRBD2. The V gene's germline CDR1 is MDHEN and CDR2 SYDVKM. The CDR3 has 12 residues. J was trimmed by 15 bases and V by 2 bases; bases with no gene match: 5. CDR3 loop: CASSLPGTSPYF. Here the CDR3 DNA reads TGTGCCAGCAGTTTACCCGGGACTAGCCCGTACTTC.

This clone has more than one count but fewer than ten. The chain joins TRBV18 to TRBJ2-7; 7 bases are shared with TRBD2. The V gene end was trimmed by 3 bases and the J gene end by 5 bases; junction bases not matched to a gene: 7. The CDR3 contains 14 residues. CDR1 is KGHSH, CDR2 LQKENI, per germline. DNA of the CDR3: TGTGCCAGCTCACCGGGAGGGAGTAGGAACGAGCAGTACTTC. It encodes CASSPGGSRNEQYF.

V is TRBV4-1 and J is TRBJ2-7; no definite D call. Trimming stripped 1 base from V and 0 bases from J, with 10 bases between. Germline V gene data show CDR1 as MGHRA and CDR2 as YSYEKL. The CDR3 is 15 amino acids. The CDR3 here is CASSQGVGGSYEQYF. The CDR3 DNA is TGCGCCAGCAGCCAAGGGGTTGGCGGCTCCTACGAGCAGTACTTC.

The chain carries TRBV4-3 and TRBJ2-3; 10 bases are a match to TRBD1. CDR3 length: 15 amino acids. Germline V gene data show CDR1 as LGHNA and CDR2 as YSLEER. The V segment lost 1 base and the J segment 6 bases; nucleotides outside the gene matches: 4. The CDR3 reads CASSQVDRGPDTQYF. CDR3 sequence (DNA): TGCGCCAGCAGCCAAGTTGACAGGGGGCCGGATACGCAGTATTTT.

The V call is TRBV4-1, the J call TRBJ1-5; D gene ambiguous. Germline loops: CDR1 MGHRA, CDR2 YSYEKL. This CDR3 has 14 amino acids. V lost 1 base, J lost 6 bases, and 10 bases lay in between. This CDR3 is CASSQGQAGQPQHF. DNA of the CDR3: TGCGCCAGCAGCCAAGGGCAGGCGGGTCAGCCCCAGCATTTT.

V gene TRBV19 combines with J gene TRBJ2-7; a possible D gene is TRBD2 (6 bases). V gave up 3 bases and J gave up 2 bases, with 20 bases separating them. Per germline, CDR1 LNHDA and CDR2 SQIVND (reference sequence). The CDR3 loop spans 17 amino acids. The DNA of the CDR3 is TGTGCCAGTAGTATGGAACATGGGACTCAATCACCCTACGAGCAGTACTTC. Protein product: CASSMEHGTQSPYEQYF.

V and J are TRBV9 and TRBJ1-4; D is perhaps TRBD1 (6 bases). The CDR3 spans 14 residues. Germline values: CDR1 SGDLS, CDR2 YYNGEE. V was pared by 3 bases and J by 6 bases, with 12 bases between. The CDR3, as DNA: TGTGCCAGCAGCGCCGGGACATTCTATGAAAAACTGTTTTTT. This gives the protein CASSAGTFYEKLFF.

The rearrangement joins TRBV29-1 to TRBJ2-1; the match to TRBD2 covers 10 bases. The length of the CDR3 is 17 residues. Germline assignment: CDR1 SQVTM and CDR2 ANQGSEA. V trimming: 2 bases; J trimming: 1 base; junction bases outside the gene matches: 8. The CDR3 region has the DNA TGCAGCGTTGAAAAACTAGCGGGGATTCCTTCCTACAATGAGCAGTTCTTC. It translates to CSVEKLAGIPSYNEQFF.

The chain joins TRBV21-1 to TRBJ1-5; the D segment call TRBD1 is taken from the table without a DNA check. TRBV21-1 is a listed pseudogene. The CDR3 consists of 18 residues. CDR3 sequence: CASSTILIRDKTYQPQHF. As DNA, the CDR3 is TGTGCCAGCAGCACCATACTCATCCGGGACAAGACATATCAGCCCCAGCATTTT.

The J gene is TRBJ2-7, the V gene TRBV25-1; 9 bases are shared with TRBD1. From germline, CDR1 is MGHDK and CDR2 SYGVNS. There are 12 residues in the CDR3. CDR3: CERTGAVYEQYF. CDR3 in DNA: TGTGAAAGGACAGGGGCCGTCTACGAGCAGTACTTC.

This chain links TRBV24-1 with TRBJ1-5, with 11 bases fitting TRBD1. This CDR3 region has 16 residues. Looked up from germline, CDR1 is KGHDR and CDR2 is SFDVKD. Trimming took 9 bases from V and 5 from J; bases not matched to a gene: 11. The CDR3 nucleotides are TGTGCCACCCGCCCCCCGGGACAGGGGGACCATCAGCCCCAGCATTTT. The encoded protein is CATRPPGQGDHQPQHF.

The chain employs TRBV28 and TRBJ2-3, with D hard to call. Germline V lookup: CDR1 MDHEN, CDR2 SYDVKM. This CDR3 is 13 amino acids long. Trimming left V 6 bases short and J 5 bases short, with 12 bases between. CDR3 coding DNA: TGTGCCAGCAGCCCCGAGGTGATAGATACGCAGTATTTT. As protein: CASSPEVIDTQYF.

The sample holds one count of this clone. V usage is TRBV6-2 or TRBV6-3 and J usage is TRBJ1-1, with 12 nucleotides matching TRBD1. With 6 bases clipped from V and 6 bases from J, the junction kept 8 bases outside the gene matches. Germline V gene data show CDR1 as MNHEY and CDR2 as SVGEGT. The CDR3 loop spans 15 amino acids. The CDR3 region has the DNA TGTGCCAGCAGCACCCCGGGACAGGGGGCTCCTGAAGCTTTCTTT. Amino acids: CASSTPGQGAPEAFF.